This is a list of T cell receptor beta chains from one sample in a study of T cell responses to AZD1222 COVID-19 vaccine. Using immunoSEQ multiplex PCR, the repertoire was profiled, and TCRdb retains in-frame clones only, with some absent. The profile shows 100,000 to 150,000 clones, about 91% of them singletons. This sample comprised peripheral blood, obtained 28 days after the second AZD1222 dose. The receptors were sampled from an adult who received the AZD1222 COVID-19 vaccine. Both conserved end residues are part of each CDR3. Clone size is stated in some rows and not others, as once, few, many or a class when expanded.

size: NA; J: TRBJ2-1; V: TRBV24-1; CDR3: CATSDPSAGQGGYNEQFF
size: NA; J: TRBJ1-4; V: TRBV6-5; CDR3: CASSYLGEKLFF
size: NA; J: TRBJ2-6; V: TRBV27; CDR3: CASSLSGTSGGAGANVLTF
size: few; J: TRBJ2-3; V: TRBV24-1; CDR3: CATSDWADTDTQYF
size: NA; J: TRBJ1-1; V: TRBV18; CDR3: CASSQWDQGNTEAFF
size: NA; J: TRBJ1-5; V: TRBV27; CDR3: CASSFGGNQPQHF
size: NA; J: TRBJ2-7; V: TRBV6-6; CDR3: CASSYSRTGNAYEQYF
size: NA; J: TRBJ2-1; V: TRBV7-9; CDR3: CASSPRRGSYNEQFF
size: NA; J: TRBJ2-1; V: TRBV11-2; CDR3: CASSPVAETTYNEQFF
size: NA; J: TRBJ2-5; V: TRBV7-6; CDR3: CASTAYRQTRQETQYF
size: NA; J: TRBJ2-7; V: TRBV11-2; CDR3: CASTDRDAAYEQYF
size: NA; J: TRBJ1-2; V: TRBV12-5; CDR3: CASAVGQTYGYTF
size: NA; J: TRBJ2-5; V: TRBV19; CDR3: CASRGLDGETQYF
size: NA; J: TRBJ2-6; V: TRBV3-1/TRBV3-2; CDR3: CASSLFISGANVLTF
size: once; J: TRBJ1-1; V: TRBV30; CDR3: CAWKGQSFTEAFF
size: NA; J: TRBJ2-5; V: TRBV27; CDR3: CASSLPHRQIQETQYF
size: NA; J: TRBJ1-2; V: TRBV18; CDR3: CASSPDGSSGYTF
size: NA; J: TRBJ2-7; V: TRBV4-1; CDR3: CASSQGPGQSSYEQYF
size: once; J: TRBJ1-3; V: TRBV13; CDR3: CASSTGQGTGNTIYF
size: NA; J: TRBJ1-4; V: TRBV7-8; CDR3: CASSLARNEKLFF
size: NA; J: TRBJ1-4; V: TRBV19; CDR3: CASSIHGRNEKLFF
size: NA; J: TRBJ1-4; V: TRBV11-2; CDR3: CASSLEGGEKLFF
size: once; J: TRBJ1-1; V: TRBV5-1; CDR3: CASSFLSGTGLMNTEAFF
size: NA; J: TRBJ1-6; V: TRBV6-5; CDR3: CASSYSAGRNSPLHF
size: NA; J: TRBJ1-5; V: TRBV27; CDR3: CASSLMAPHSNQPQHF
size: NA; J: TRBJ1-2; V: TRBV20-1; CDR3: CSAQGGHGYTF
size: NA; J: TRBJ1-1; V: TRBV9; CDR3: CASSGQMNTEAFF
size: NA; J: TRBJ2-7; V: TRBV3-1/TRBV3-2; CDR3: CASSQWTVAYEQYF
size: few; J: TRBJ1-2; V: TRBV27; CDR3: CASSLTGEGGYTF
size: few; J: TRBJ2-2; V: TRBV5-6; CDR3: CASSLGLAVPTGELFF
size: once; J: TRBJ2-1; V: TRBV7-2; CDR3: CASSLAIGGFSYNEQFF
size: NA; J: TRBJ1-2; V: TRBV2; CDR3: CASSLQGLYGYTF
size: NA; J: TRBJ1-1; V: TRBV29-1; CDR3: CSARNTEAFF
size: NA; J: TRBJ1-4; V: TRBV6-6; CDR3: CASSPPKGKREKLFF
size: NA; J: TRBJ1-5; V: TRBV9; CDR3: CASSKGGQGVQPQHF
size: NA; J: TRBJ1-4; V: TRBV5-4; CDR3: CASSLATGGLEKLFF
size: NA; J: TRBJ1-2; V: TRBV7-9; CDR3: CASSSLTGTGIYTF
size: NA; J: TRBJ1-2; V: TRBV27; CDR3: CASASPDTNYGYTF
size: NA; J: TRBJ2-7; V: TRBV30; CDR3: CAWSKALGGEQYF
size: NA; J: TRBJ2-7; V: TRBV3-1/TRBV3-2; CDR3: CASSHLPGAYEQYF
size: NA; J: TRBJ1-6; V: TRBV27; CDR3: CASSLRLQNSPLHF
size: NA; J: TRBJ2-1; V: TRBV4-1; CDR3: CASSQEEGGGNEQFF